The T cell receptor (beta chain) described here comes from a study of OX40 agonist ivuxolimab in advanced cancers. General observations from the study: Clonal expansion from baseline to week 6 occurred in both CD4+ and CD8+ T cells. Averaged across samples, CD8+ T cells carried more expanded clones than CD4+ did. Low normalized clonal expansion also occurred in some nonresponding patients.

Assay used: immunoSEQ multiplex PCR; TCRdb lists only in-frame clones, some missing. The profile shows some 40,000 clones, 80% to 90% of them singletons. Trimming cost V 5 bases and J 4 bases, with 11 bases left between them. The CDR3 covers 13 residues. Germline CDR1 SEHNR, CDR2 FQNEAQ (reference sequence). Ten or more counts support this clone. What it binds is unknown. The chain recombines TRBV7-9 with TRBJ2-5; TRBD1 might be the D (6 bases). The specimen comprised CD4+ or CD8+ T cells sorted from blood, sampled in a trial of the OX40 agonist ivuxolimab. The sequence was obtained from an adult with an advanced solid tumor such as melanoma, head and neck, liver or kidney cancer. The CDR3 loop reads CASSAEQGETQYF. CDR3 sequence (DNA): TGTGCCAGCAGCGCCGAACAGGGAGAGACCCAGTACTTC.